The next 32 T cell receptor beta chains were all read from a single sample in a study of CD4 T cells in relation to SARS-CoV-2 and coronaviruses. Before the COVID-19 pandemic, during about 2010-2018, CD4+ T cells were taken from unexposed donors. Isolation of CD4+ T cells took place after 10 days in culture. No cognate antigen is known for these TCRs. Only in-frame clones appear in the TCRdb table, and some are missing; sequencing was by immunoSEQ multiplex PCR. The top ten clones hold more than 11% of a sample with tens of thousands of clones, 75% to 85% of them seen once. Sequencing used CD4+ T cells from PBMCs, cultured in vitro. The receptors stem from a human donor in good health.

V gene TRBV18 combines with J gene TRBJ2-5, with 9 bases that match TRBD1. This CDR3 has 15 residues. The germline CDR1 and CDR2 sequences are KGHSH and LQKENI. The V segment lost 2 bases and the J segment 7 bases; nucleotides outside the gene matches: 8. The CDR3 coding sequence is TGTGCCAGCTCACCAAGGACAGGGGATGGGGGGACCCAGTACTTC. The encoded protein is CASSPRTGDGGTQYF.

The chain recombines TRBV5-1 with TRBJ1-3; D gene uncertain. Germline CDR1 reads SGHRS; CDR2 reads YFSETQ. V lost 5 bases and J 1 base, leaving 10 bases between the germline ends. This CDR3 is 14 amino acids long. The CDR3: CASRRDPSGNTIYF. The CDR3 nucleotides read TGCGCCAGCAGACGGGATCCTTCTGGAAACACCATATATTTT.

This chain uses TRBV2 with TRBJ2-7; D might be TRBD2 (5 bases). With 2 bases removed from V and 0 bases from J, the gap between germline ends came to 11 bases. Per the germline V gene, CDR1 is SNHLY and CDR2 is FYNNEI. The CDR3 is 15 amino acids. The CDR3 DNA reads as TGTGCCAGCAGTGAATCCAGCGGTAGCTCCTACGAGCAGTACTTC. Protein product: CASSESSGSSYEQYF.

This chain joins TRBV11-2 and TRBJ2-7; possibly TRBD1 for D (5 bases). Looked up from germline, CDR1 is SGHAT and CDR2 is FQNNGV. CDR3 size: 13 residues. V was cut by 7 bases and J by 3 bases, with 13 bases left in between. CDR3 loop: CASTPREGYEQYF. Here the CDR3 DNA reads TGTGCCAGCACCCCCAGGGAAGGCTACGAGCAGTACTTC. Full variable domain (outside the CDR3, taken from reference TRBV11-2 and TRBJ2-7): EAGVAQSPRYKIIEKRQSVAFWCNPISGHATLYWYQQILGQGPKLLIQFQNNGVVDDSQLPKDRFSAERLKGVDSTLKIQPAKLEDSAVYLCASTPREGYEQYFGPGTRLTVT.

For this clone: The junction and the germline gene differ at one end; a read error may be behind it. The rearrangement joins TRBV18 to TRBJ2-5, with 9 positions matching TRBD1. The CDR3 length is 13 residues. Per the germline V gene, CDR1 is KGHSH and CDR2 is LQKENI. This chain's CDR3 is CVSSPGQGETQYF. The CDR3, as DNA: TGTGTCAGCTCACCGGGACAGGGAGAGACCCAGTACTTC.

The chain links TRBV12-3 or TRBV12-4 to TRBJ1-2; D may be TRBD1 (5 bases). The CDR3 has 12 amino acids. V lost 7 bases and J 8 bases, leaving 14 bases between the germline ends. CDR3 protein: CASKLGGYGYTF. DNA for the CDR3: TGTGCCAGCAAACTTGGGGGTTACGGCTACACCTTC.

The chain recombines TRBV20-1 with TRBJ2-7, with no clear D. CDR3 size: 11 residues. The germline V gene encodes CDR1 DFQATT and CDR2 SNEGSKA (reference sequence). Trimming left V 1 base short and J 3 bases short, with 4 bases between. CDR3 nucleotide sequence: TGCAGTGCTAGAGTTAGCTACGAGCAGTACTTC. Amino acids: CSARVSYEQYF.

The chain links TRBV10-3 to TRBJ1-1; the D is unclear. Between the trimmed V and J ends, which lost 5 bases and 0 bases, there was a span of 10 bases. CDR1 and CDR2 (germline): ENHRY, SYGVKD. This CDR3 has 14 residues. The CDR3: CAISLAGVNTEAFF. CDR3 sequence (DNA): TGTGCCATCAGTCTGGCAGGAGTGAACACTGAAGCTTTCTTT.

This clone was seen only a few times. The chain links TRBV4-1 to TRBJ2-7, with 8 positions matching TRBD2. CDR1 MGHRA and CDR2 YSYEKL come from the germline V gene. The CDR3 contains 16 residues. V was clipped by 4 bases and J by 2 bases; unmatched bases: 10. The DNA of the CDR3 is TGCGCCAGCAGCCGCGACTTTAGCGGGGCCCCCTACGAGCAGTACTTC. This gives the protein CASSRDFSGAPYEQYF.

J is TRBJ2-1 and V is TRBV3-1 (or the pseudogene TRBV3-2); D call uncertain. This CDR3 contains 12 residues. The germline V gene encodes CDR1 LGHDT and CDR2 YNNKEL (reference sequence). The germline V and J ends were trimmed by 0 bases and 6 bases, with 3 bases remaining between them. CDR3 sequence: CASSQDSNEQFF. In nucleotides, the CDR3 is TGTGCCAGCAGCCAAGACTCCAATGAGCAGTTCTTC.

This chain links TRBV19 with TRBJ2-7; 7 positions agree with TRBD1. Germline V gives CDR1 LNHDA, CDR2 SQIVND (reference sequence). This CDR3 is 13 amino acids long. V shed 4 bases, J shed 2 bases, and the junction held 2 bases outside the gene matches. The CDR3 DNA sequence: TGTGCCAGTAGTAAGGGACAGACCTACGAGCAGTACTTC. It codes for CASSKGQTYEQYF.

This clone occurred a few times. The gene calls are TRBV19 and TRBJ2-7; perhaps TRBD1 as D (6 bases). Trimming removed 6 bases from V and 1 base from J, with 10 bases in between. Germline CDR1 is LNHDA and CDR2 is SQIVND (reference sequence). The CDR3 consists of 13 residues. The CDR3 reads CASRHTGSYEQYF. CDR3 in DNA: TGTGCCAGTAGACATACAGGGTCCTACGAGCAGTACTTC. The full variable domain, completed using reference TRBV19 and TRBJ2-7, is DGGITQSPKYLFRKEGQNVTLSCEQNLNHDAMYWYRQDPGQGLRLIYYSQIVNDFQKGDIAEGYSVSREKKESFPLTVTSAQKNPTAFYLCASRHTGSYEQYFGPGTRLTVT.

This sequence joins TRBV27 and TRBJ2-7, with D possibly being TRBD1 (8 bases). V lost 6 bases, J lost 2 bases, and 11 bases lay in between. The germline gives CDR1 MNHEY, CDR2 SMNVEV (reference sequence). The CDR3 consists of 13 residues. This CDR3 reads CASSTGGAYEQYF. The CDR3 DNA reads as TGTGCCAGCAGCACAGGGGGGGCCTACGAGCAGTACTTC.

The rearrangement uses TRBV7-9 and TRBJ1-1, with a weak D call TRBD1 (5 bases). The CDR3 length is 14 residues. V was shortened by 2 bases and J by 0 bases, with 7 bases between the two germline ends. Looked up from germline, CDR1 is SEHNR and CDR2 is FQNEAQ (reference sequence). The CDR3 bases are TGTGCCAGCAGCTTACAAGGGGTGAACACTGAAGCTTTCTTT. Its translation is CASSLQGVNTEAFF.

The chain carries TRBV5-5 and TRBJ1-3; D uncertain. V was shortened by 2 bases and J by 3 bases, with 6 bases between the two germline ends. The CDR3 loop spans 13 amino acids. Germline-derived CDR1 and CDR2 are SGHKS and YYEKEE (reference sequence). The CDR3 bases are TGTGCCAGCAGCTTAGGCAGTGGAAACACCATATATTTT. Translated: CASSLGSGNTIYF.

The V and J genes are TRBV19 and TRBJ2-5; 9 positions agree with TRBD2. Germline trimming cut 5 bases from V and 6 bases from J; bases unmatched to any gene: 19. This CDR3 is built from 18 residues. In germline, CDR1 is LNHDA, CDR2 SQIVND (reference sequence). The DNA for the CDR3 is TGTGCCAGTAGTCCAAATTGGGATAGCGGGAGACTGCGGAAGACCCAGTACTTC. It yields the protein CASSPNWDSGRLRKTQYF. The whole variable domain, filled in from reference TRBV19 and TRBJ2-5, reads DGGITQSPKYLFRKEGQNVTLSCEQNLNHDAMYWYRQDPGQGLRLIYYSQIVNDFQKGDIAEGYSVSREKKESFPLTVTSAQKNPTAFYLCASSPNWDSGRLRKTQYFGPGTRLLVL.

The chain joins TRBV7-9 to TRBJ1-1; D is perhaps TRBD1 (5 bases). This CDR3 is built from 12 residues. Germline loops: CDR1 SEHNR, CDR2 FQNEAQ (reference sequence). The germline V and J ends were trimmed by 3 bases and 8 bases, with 10 bases remaining between them. CDR3 nucleotide sequence: TGTGCCAGCAGCTTTCAGGGCTCCGAAGCTTTCTTT. Encoded protein: CASSFQGSEAFF.

This chain joins TRBV25-1 and TRBJ1-5, with D unresolved. Germline V gene sequence: CDR1 MGHDK, CDR2 SYGVNS. The CDR3 runs 15 residues. V lost 2 bases, J lost 2 bases, and 10 bases lay in between. CDR3 in DNA: TGTGCCAGCAGTGAAGTTGGTCGGGGCAATCAGCCCCAGCATTTT. This gives the protein CASSEVGRGNQPQHF.

The CDR3 DNA is TGTGCCAGCAGTCCCCATCCGGAGGATAACACTGAAGCTTTCTTT. It codes for CASSPHPEDNTEAFF. V gene TRBV27 combines with J gene TRBJ1-1; D gene uncertain. This CDR3 comprises 15 residues. Trimming removed 5 bases from V and 2 bases from J, with 15 bases in between. In germline, CDR1 is MNHEY, CDR2 SMNVEV (reference sequence).

The chain uses TRBV6-4 and TRBJ2-3; 11 bases match TRBD2. Trimming took 5 bases from V and 6 from J; bases not matched to a gene: 7. The length of the CDR3 is 15 residues. In germline, CDR1 is MRHNA, CDR2 SNTAGT. The CDR3 is CASSSLAGAGDTQYF. CDR3 bases: TGTGCCAGCAGTTCACTAGCGGGAGCCGGGGATACGCAGTATTTT.

This chain connects TRBV9 to TRBJ2-1, with 7 bases aligning to TRBD2. This CDR3 contains 16 residues. Germline V CDR1 and CDR2: SGDLS, YYNGEE. With V trimmed by 2 bases and J by 1 base, 6 bases remained unmatched. The CDR3 spells CASSVSGTLSYNEQFF. CDR3 coding DNA: TGTGCCAGCAGCGTCAGCGGGACGTTGTCCTACAATGAGCAGTTCTTC.

The chain couples TRBV2 to TRBJ2-4; D might be TRBD1 (6 bases). Germline loops: CDR1 SNHLY, CDR2 FYNNEI. This CDR3 is 15 amino acids long. Here the CDR3 reads CATTLDSLAKNIQYF. The CDR3 DNA sequence: TGTGCTACCACATTGGACAGCTTAGCCAAAAACATTCAGTACTTC.

The V gene is TRBV24-1, the J gene TRBJ1-6; no firm D call. This CDR3 is built from 15 residues. The germline gives CDR1 KGHDR, CDR2 SFDVKD. V was pared by 6 bases and J by 7 bases, with 15 bases between. CDR3 in DNA: TGTGCCACCAGTCCGCCCGCGTATAGGAATTCACCCCTCCACTTT. Residues: CATSPPAYRNSPLHF.

This chain uses TRBV2 with TRBJ1-2, with D tentatively TRBD1 (5 bases). This CDR3 has 15 residues. Trimming cost V 3 bases and J 3 bases, with 14 bases left between them. CDR1 SNHLY and CDR2 FYNNEI come from the germline V gene. CDR3 amino acids: CASSEWGGGDYGYTF. CDR3 nucleotides: TGTGCCAGCAGTGAGTGGGGCGGTGGTGACTATGGCTACACCTTC.

This chain joins TRBV12-3 or TRBV12-4 and TRBJ1-5, with D perhaps TRBD1 (6 bases). Trimming took 5 bases from V and 8 from J, leaving 13 bases between them. The CDR3 is made up of 13 amino acids. CDR3 region: CASSRQVKEPQHF. CDR3 in DNA: TGTGCCAGCAGTCGACAGGTTAAAGAGCCCCAGCATTTT.

V is TRBV24-1 and J is TRBJ2-2; no clear D. Germline assignment: CDR1 KGHDR and CDR2 SFDVKD. Trimming stripped 2 bases from V and 2 bases from J, with 8 bases between. The CDR3 extends over 15 amino acids. CDR3 bases: TGTGCCACCAGTGATTCCAGGTCTAACACCGGGGAGCTGTTTTTT. Translating it yields CATSDSRSNTGELFF.

V usage is TRBV3-1 (or the pseudogene TRBV3-2) and J usage is TRBJ2-7, with D possibly matching TRBD2 (5 bases). The germline V gene encodes CDR1 LGHDT and CDR2 YNNKEL (reference sequence). V lost 1 base, J lost 6 bases, and 19 bases lay in between. The CDR3 contains 16 residues. This CDR3 reads CASSQGGPSVAGEQYF. Here the CDR3 DNA reads TGTGCCAGCAGCCAAGGTGGTCCGTCGGTGGCGGGCGAGCAGTACTTC.

The chain recombines TRBV20-1 with TRBJ2-5; 7 bases map to TRBD2. CDR1 is DFQATT, CDR2 SNEGSKA, per germline (reference sequence). V dropped 6 bases and J dropped 4; count of bases not matched to a gene: 17. The CDR3 has 16 residues. CDR3 residues: CSASPISLSGGETQYF. CDR3 bases: TGCAGTGCCAGTCCCATTTCTCTCTCGGGAGGAGAGACCCAGTACTTC.

The genes are TRBV19 and TRBJ1-6; D perhaps matches TRBD1 (5 bases). V was shortened by 5 bases and J by 0 bases, with 17 bases between the two germline ends. CDR1 LNHDA and CDR2 SQIVND come from the germline V gene (reference sequence). This CDR3 comprises 18 residues. Written as DNA, the CDR3 is TGTGCCAGTAGTTCCTTGTTGATCGGGGGCTCCTATAATTCACCCCTCCACTTT. This gives the protein CASSSLLIGGSYNSPLHF.

V is TRBV11-2 and J is TRBJ1-6, with D uncertain. The CDR3 length is 15 residues. CDR1 SGHAT and CDR2 FQNNGV come from the germline V gene. V shed 5 bases and J shed 5 bases, with 13 bases lying between them. CDR3 amino acids: CASSPTRADNSPLHF. In DNA form, the CDR3 reads TGTGCCAGCAGCCCGACCCGAGCGGATAATTCACCCCTCCACTTT.

The genes are TRBV27 and TRBJ2-1; no clear D gene. Germline CDR1 and CDR2: MNHEY and SMNVEV (reference sequence). The CDR3 covers 13 residues. V gave up 4 bases and J gave up 3 bases, with 7 bases separating them. The CDR3 region has the DNA TGTGCCAGCAGTTCCTTAGGCTACAATGAGCAGTTCTTC. This encodes CASSSLGYNEQFF.

The chain carries TRBV21-1 and TRBJ2-3; TRBD1, as called in the table, went unchecked against the DNA. TRBV21-1 is annotated as a pseudogene. CDR3 length: 15 amino acids. CDR3 in DNA: TGTGCCAGCAGCAAGCCAGGGGCCTCACGAGTTACGCAGTATTTT. It translates to CASSKPGASRVTQYF.